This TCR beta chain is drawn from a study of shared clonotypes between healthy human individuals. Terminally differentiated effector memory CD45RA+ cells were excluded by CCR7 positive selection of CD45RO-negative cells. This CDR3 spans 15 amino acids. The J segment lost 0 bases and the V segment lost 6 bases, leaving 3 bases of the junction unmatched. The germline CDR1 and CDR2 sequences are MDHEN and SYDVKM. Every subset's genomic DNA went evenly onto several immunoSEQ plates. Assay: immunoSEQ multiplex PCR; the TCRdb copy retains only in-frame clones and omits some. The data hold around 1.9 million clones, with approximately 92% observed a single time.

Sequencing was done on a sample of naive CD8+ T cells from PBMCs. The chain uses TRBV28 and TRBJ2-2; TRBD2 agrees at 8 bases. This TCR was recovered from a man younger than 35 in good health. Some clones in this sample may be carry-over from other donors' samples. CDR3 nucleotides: TGTGCCAGCAGACTACTAGCGGCGAACACCGGGGAGCTGTTTTTT. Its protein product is CASRLLAANTGELFF. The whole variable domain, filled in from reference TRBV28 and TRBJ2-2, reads DVKVTQSSRYLVKRTGEKVFLECVQDMDHENMFWYRQDPGLGLRLIYFSYDVKMKEKGDIPEGYSVSREKKERFSLILESASTNQTSMYLCASRLLAANTGELFFGEGSRLTVL.